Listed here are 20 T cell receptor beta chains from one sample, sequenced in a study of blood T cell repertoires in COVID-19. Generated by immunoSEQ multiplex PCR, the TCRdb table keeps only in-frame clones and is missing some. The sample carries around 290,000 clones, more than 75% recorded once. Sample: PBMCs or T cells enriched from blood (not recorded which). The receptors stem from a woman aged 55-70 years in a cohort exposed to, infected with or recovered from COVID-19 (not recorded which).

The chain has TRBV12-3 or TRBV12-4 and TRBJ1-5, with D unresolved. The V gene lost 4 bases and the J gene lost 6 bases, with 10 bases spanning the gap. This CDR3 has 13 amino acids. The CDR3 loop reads CASSSQLSQPQHF. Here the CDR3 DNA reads TGTGCCAGCAGTTCACAGTTAAGTCAGCCCCAGCATTTT.

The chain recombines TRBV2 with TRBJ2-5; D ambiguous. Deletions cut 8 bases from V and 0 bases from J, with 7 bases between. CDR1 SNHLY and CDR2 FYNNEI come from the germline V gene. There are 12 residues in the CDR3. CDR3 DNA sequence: TGTGCCAGCGACTTGTACCAAGAGACCCAGTACTTC. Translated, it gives CASDLYQETQYF. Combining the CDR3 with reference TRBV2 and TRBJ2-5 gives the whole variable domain EPEVTQTPSHQVTQMGQEVILRCVPISNHLYFYWYRQILGQKVEFLVSFYNNEISEKSEIFDDQFSVERPDGSNFTLKIRSTKLEDSAMYFCASDLYQETQYFGPGTRLLVL.

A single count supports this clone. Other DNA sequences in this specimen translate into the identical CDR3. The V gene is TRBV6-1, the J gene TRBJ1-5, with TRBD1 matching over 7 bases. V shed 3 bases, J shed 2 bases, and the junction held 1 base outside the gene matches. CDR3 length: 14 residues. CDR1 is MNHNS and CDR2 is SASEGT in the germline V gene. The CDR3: CASSDRGGNQPQHF. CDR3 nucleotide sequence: TGTGCCAGCAGTGACAGGGGGGGCAATCAGCCCCAGCATTTT.

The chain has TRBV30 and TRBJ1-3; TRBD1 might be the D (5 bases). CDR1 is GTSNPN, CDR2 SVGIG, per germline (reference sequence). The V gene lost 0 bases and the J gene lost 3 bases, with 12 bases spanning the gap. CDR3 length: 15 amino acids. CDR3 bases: TGTGCCTGGAGTGTCAGGCAGGGTTATGGAAACACCATATATTTT. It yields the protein CAWSVRQGYGNTIYF.

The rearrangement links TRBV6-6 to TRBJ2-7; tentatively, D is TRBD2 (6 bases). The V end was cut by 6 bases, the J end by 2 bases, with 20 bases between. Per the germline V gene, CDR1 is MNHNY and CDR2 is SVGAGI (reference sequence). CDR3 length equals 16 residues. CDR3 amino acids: CASSYDAGIVTYEQYF. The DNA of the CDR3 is TGTGCCAGCAGCTATGATGCGGGGATCGTAACCTACGAGCAGTACTTC.

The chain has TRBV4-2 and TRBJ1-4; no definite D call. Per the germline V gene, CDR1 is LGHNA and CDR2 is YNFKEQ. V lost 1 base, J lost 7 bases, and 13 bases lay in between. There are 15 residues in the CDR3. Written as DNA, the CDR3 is TGTGCCAGCAGCCAAGGAGGAGAGGGCGGTGAAAAACTGTTTTTT. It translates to CASSQGGEGGEKLFF.

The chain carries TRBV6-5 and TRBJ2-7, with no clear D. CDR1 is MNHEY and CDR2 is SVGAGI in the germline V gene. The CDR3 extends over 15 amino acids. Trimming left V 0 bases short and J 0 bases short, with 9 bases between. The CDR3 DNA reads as TGTGCCAGCAGTTACTCGGGTAGGAGCTCCTACGAGCAGTACTTC. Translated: CASSYSGRSSYEQYF.

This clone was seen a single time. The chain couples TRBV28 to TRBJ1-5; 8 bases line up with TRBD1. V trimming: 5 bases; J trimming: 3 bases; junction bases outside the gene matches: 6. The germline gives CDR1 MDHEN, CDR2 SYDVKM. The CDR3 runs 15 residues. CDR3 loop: CASSPRDRPNQPQHF. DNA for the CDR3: TGTGCCAGCAGTCCTCGGGACAGGCCCAATCAGCCCCAGCATTTT.

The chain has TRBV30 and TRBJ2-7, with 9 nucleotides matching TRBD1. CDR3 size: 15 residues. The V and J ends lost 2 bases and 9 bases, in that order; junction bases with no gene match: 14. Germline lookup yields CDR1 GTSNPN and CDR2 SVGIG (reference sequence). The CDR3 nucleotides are TGTGCCTGGAGTTCACCGGGACAGGGAGCTTTTGGGCAGTACTTC. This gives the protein CAWSSPGQGAFGQYF.

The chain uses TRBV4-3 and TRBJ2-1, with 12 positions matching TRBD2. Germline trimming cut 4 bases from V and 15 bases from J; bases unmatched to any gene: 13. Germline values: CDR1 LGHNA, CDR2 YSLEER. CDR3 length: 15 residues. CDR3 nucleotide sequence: TGCGCCAGCAGCCCTGGGACTAGCGGGTTGTCCGAGGGGTTCTTC. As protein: CASSPGTSGLSEGFF.

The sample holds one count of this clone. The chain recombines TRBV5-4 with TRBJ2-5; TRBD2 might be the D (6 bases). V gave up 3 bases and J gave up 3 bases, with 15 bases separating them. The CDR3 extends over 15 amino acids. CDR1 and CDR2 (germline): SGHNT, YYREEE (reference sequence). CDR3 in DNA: TGTGCCAGCAGCTCGAGGAGGGGTAGGGAAGAGACCCAGTACTTC. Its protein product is CASSSRRGREETQYF.

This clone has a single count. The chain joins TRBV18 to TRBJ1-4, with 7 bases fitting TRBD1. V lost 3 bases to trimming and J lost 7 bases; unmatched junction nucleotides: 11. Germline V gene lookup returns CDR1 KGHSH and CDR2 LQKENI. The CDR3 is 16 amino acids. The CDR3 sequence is CASSPLATGEGEKLFF. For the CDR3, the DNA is TGTGCCAGCTCACCCTTAGCAACAGGGGAAGGTGAAAAACTGTTTTTT.

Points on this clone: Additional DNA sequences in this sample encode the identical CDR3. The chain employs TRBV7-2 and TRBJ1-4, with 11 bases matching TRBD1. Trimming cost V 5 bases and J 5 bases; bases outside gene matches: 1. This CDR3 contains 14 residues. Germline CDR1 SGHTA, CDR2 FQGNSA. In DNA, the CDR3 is TGTGCCAGCAGCCGGACAGGGGGCAATGAAAAACTGTTTTTT. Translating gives CASSRTGGNEKLFF.

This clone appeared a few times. The CDR3 spells CASSLTGGNEQYF. CDR3 bases: TGTGCCAGCAGTTTAACTGGCGGGAACGAGCAGTACTTC. V is TRBV12-3 or TRBV12-4 and J is TRBJ2-7; tentatively, D is TRBD2 (6 bases). V was clipped by 2 bases and J by 5 bases, with 10 bases between them. This CDR3 has 13 residues.

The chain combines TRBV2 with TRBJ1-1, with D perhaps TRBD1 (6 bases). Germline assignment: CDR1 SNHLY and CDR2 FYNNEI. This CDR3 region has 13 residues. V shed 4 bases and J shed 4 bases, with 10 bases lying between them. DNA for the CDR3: TGTGCCAGCAGTGTCGGGGGGCCCACTGAAGCTTTCTTT. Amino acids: CASSVGGPTEAFF.

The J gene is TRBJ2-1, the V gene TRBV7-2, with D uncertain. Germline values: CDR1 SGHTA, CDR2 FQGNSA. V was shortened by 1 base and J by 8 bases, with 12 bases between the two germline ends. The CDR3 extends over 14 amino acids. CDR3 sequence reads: CASSLETVLDEQFF. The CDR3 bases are TGTGCCAGCAGCTTAGAGACTGTCTTGGATGAGCAGTTCTTC.

CDR3 protein: CASSYSTGTYEQYF. CDR3 sequence (DNA): TGTGCCAGCAGTTACTCGACAGGAACCTACGAGCAGTACTTC. This chain connects TRBV6-5 to TRBJ2-7; TRBD1 might be the D (6 bases). Trimming pared 0 bases from V and 2 bases from J, leaving 8 bases between. In germline, CDR1 is MNHEY, CDR2 SVGAGI. This CDR3 region has 14 residues.

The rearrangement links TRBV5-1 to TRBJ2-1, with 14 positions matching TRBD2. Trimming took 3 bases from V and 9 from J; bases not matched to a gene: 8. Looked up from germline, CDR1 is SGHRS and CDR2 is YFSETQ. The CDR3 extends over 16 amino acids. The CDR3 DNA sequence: TGCGCCAGCAGCTCCGGGACTAGCGGGAGTAACGGTGAGCAGTTCTTC. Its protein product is CASSSGTSGSNGEQFF.

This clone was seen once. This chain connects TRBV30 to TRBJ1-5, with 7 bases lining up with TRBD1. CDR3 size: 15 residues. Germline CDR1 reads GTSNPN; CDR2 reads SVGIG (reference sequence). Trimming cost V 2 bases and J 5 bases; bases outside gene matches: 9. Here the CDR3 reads CAWSITGTAYQPQHF. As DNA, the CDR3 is TGTGCCTGGAGTATCACAGGGACAGCTTATCAGCCCCAGCATTTT.

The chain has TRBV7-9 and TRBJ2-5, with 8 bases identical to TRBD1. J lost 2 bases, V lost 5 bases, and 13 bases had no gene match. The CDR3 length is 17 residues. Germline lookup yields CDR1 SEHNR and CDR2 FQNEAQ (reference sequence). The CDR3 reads CASSPSRGQVRQETQYF. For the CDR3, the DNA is TGTGCCAGCAGCCCCTCCAGGGGACAGGTCCGTCAAGAGACCCAGTACTTC. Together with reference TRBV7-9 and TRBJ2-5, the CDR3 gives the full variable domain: DTGVSQNPRHKITKRGQNVTFRCDPISEHNRLYWYRQTLGQGPEFLTYFQNEAQLEKSRLLSDRFSAERPKGSFSTLEIQRTEQGDSAMYLCASSPSRGQVRQETQYFGPGTRLLVL.